The rows below give T cell receptor beta chains drawn from one sample of a study of blood T cell repertoires in COVID-19. Some clones are missing from TCRdb's copy, which holds only in-frame ones; the method was immunoSEQ multiplex PCR. The table has tens of thousands of clones, 80% to 90% seen once. Sample: peripheral blood. These receptors were taken from a man aged 65 to 85 with active or convalescent COVID-19. The CDR3 runs from the conserved cysteine through the conserved F or W. The D gene is left open where the match is weak. The size of a clone is reported for some rows only, either as once, few or many, or as a class for expanded clones.

v_gene	d_gene	j_gene	abundance	CDR3nt	CDR3aa
TRBV7-2	TRBD2	TRBJ2-7	.	TGTGCCAGCAGCTTCTTTAGCGGGTACGAGCAGTACTTC	CASSFFSGYEQYF
TRBV4-2	TRBD1	TRBJ1-6	.	TGTGCCAGCAGCCACCAAACCCCAGGGACAGGGATTAATTCACCCCTCCACTTT	CASSHQTPGTGINSPLHF
TRBV5-1	.	TRBJ2-1	.	TGCGCCAGCAATTTGGACCCGACGGGAGCGGTTGAGCAGTTCTTC	CASNLDPTGAVEQFF
TRBV9	TRBD2	TRBJ2-1	.	TGTGCCAGCAGCGTGCTAGCGGGAGGGTGGTATGAGCAGTTCTTC	CASSVLAGGWYEQFF
TRBV3-1/TRBV3-2	.	TRBJ2-1	.	TGTGCCAGCAGCCACAGGGGGACTTACTACAATGAGCAGTTCTTC	CASSHRGTYYNEQFF
TRBV7-2	.	TRBJ2-5	.	TGTGCCAGCAGCCCAGCCTTGGGCAGCACGATCAGGGAGACCCAGTACTTC	CASSPALGSTIRETQYF
TRBV3-1/TRBV3-2	TRBD1	TRBJ2-2	.	TGTGCCAGCAGAAGGTCCGGGACAGGGGATTTCGCCGGGGAGCTGTTTTTT	CASRRSGTGDFAGELFF
TRBV27	TRBD1	TRBJ2-5	few	TGTGCCAGCAGACCTCGGGACAGTAGAACTGAGACCCAGTACTTC	CASRPRDSRTETQYF
TRBV6-2/TRBV6-3	.	TRBJ1-2	.	TGTGCCAGCAGTTACCGGTCTAACTATGGCTACACCTTC	CASSYRSNYGYTF
TRBV28	.	TRBJ2-3	.	TGTGCCAGCACCACAGGGTCCAGCACAGATACGCAGTATTTT	CASTTGSSTDTQYF
TRBV2	TRBD2	TRBJ2-4	.	TGTGCCAGCAGTGAATCTAGCGGAAAAAACATTCAGTACTTC	CASSESSGKNIQYF
TRBV19	TRBD1	TRBJ2-7	.	TGTGCCAGTAGCATCCGACAGGGTACCTACGAGCAGTACTTC	CASSIRQGTYEQYF
TRBV9	TRBD2	TRBJ2-7	.	TGTGCCAGCAGCCTCCGTCAAGGGACTAGCGGGAGGAACGAGCAGTACTTC	CASSLRQGTSGRNEQYF
TRBV28	TRBD1	TRBJ2-3	.	TGTGCCAGCGGAGGCCCCCTCGGACAGGGGACTATCACAGATACGCAGTATTTT	CASGGPLGQGTITDTQYF
TRBV30	.	TRBJ1-2	.	TGTGCCTGGAGTGCCCCCCGGCAGGCGAACTATGGCTACACCTTC	CAWSAPRQANYGYTF
TRBV27	TRBD2	TRBJ2-1	.	TGTGCCAGCAGTCCCCTAGCGGGAGGGTCCAATGAGCAGTTCTTC	CASSPLAGGSNEQFF
TRBV5-4	.	TRBJ1-5	.	TGTGCCAGCAGCCTATACCCAGGGGATCAGCCCCAGCATTTT	CASSLYPGDQPQHF
TRBV30	.	TRBJ2-1	.	TGTGCCTGGATTTCGGCCGGGAGCTCCTACAATGAGCAGTTCTTC	CAWISAGSSYNEQFF
TRBV11-2	TRBD1	TRBJ2-6	.	TGTGCCAGCAGCTTAGCGGGACAGGGGCTCACTGGGGCCAACGTCCTGACTTTC	CASSLAGQGLTGANVLTF
TRBV11-2	TRBD2	TRBJ2-5	.	TGTGCCAGCAGCTTAAGGTGGGGACTAGTATCGACGCGGGAAGAGACCCAGTACTTC	CASSLRWGLVSTREETQYF
TRBV11-2	TRBD1	TRBJ2-2	.	TGTGCCAGCAGCGGATGGACAGGGAAAGAGAGAATCGGGGAGCTGTTTTTT	CASSGWTGKERIGELFF
TRBV4-1	.	TRBJ1-2	.	TGCGCCAGCAGCCGAAGCAAAACAGGGTTTGGCTACACCTTC	CASSRSKTGFGYTF
TRBV9	.	TRBJ2-6	.	TGTGCCAGCAGCGCCCCACGGGGCTCTGGGGCCAACGTCCTGACTTTC	CASSAPRGSGANVLTF
TRBV14	.	TRBJ1-2	.	TGTGCCAGCAGCCAAGATGAGACAGTGGGCGTCTATGGCTACACCTTC	CASSQDETVGVYGYTF
TRBV9	.	TRBJ2-2	.	TGTGCCAGCAGCGTAAAGCAGGGGTCCGGGGAGCTGTTTTTT	CASSVKQGSGELFF
TRBV12-3/TRBV12-4	.	TRBJ1-1	once	TGTGCCAGCAGAAACAGGGAAAACACTGAAGCTTTCTTT	CASRNRENTEAFF
TRBV5-1	TRBD2	TRBJ2-5	.	TGCGCCAGCAGCTTGGCAGCGGGGGAGGTAGGCGAGACCCAGTACTTC	CASSLAAGEVGETQYF
TRBV3-1/TRBV3-2	TRBD2	TRBJ2-1	.	TGTGCCAGCAGCCAAGAATTGCTAGCGGGAAACAATGAGCAGTTCTTC	CASSQELLAGNNEQFF